This T cell receptor beta chain was recorded in a study of blood T cell repertoires in COVID-19. TCRdb keeps only in-frame clones here, not all; method: immunoSEQ multiplex PCR. The profile shows some 130,000 clones, 60% to 75% of them singletons. This CDR3 comprises 15 residues. Losses at the gene ends were 5 bases for V and 0 bases for J; bases not matched to a gene: 2. CDR1 and CDR2 (germline): KGHSH, LQKENI. Sequenced sample: peripheral blood. The chain carries TRBV18 and TRBJ2-1, with 9 bases identical to TRBD1. The clonotype was recovered from an older woman with acute or convalescent COVID-19. The CDR3: CASSSTGGSYNEQFF. The CDR3 nucleotides read TGTGCCAGCTCATCGACAGGGGGCTCCTACAATGAGCAGTTCTTC. The full variable domain, rest sourced from reference TRBV18 and TRBJ2-1, is NAGVMQNPRHLVRRRGQEARLRCSPMKGHSHVYWYRQLPEEGLKFMVYLQKENIIDESGMPKERFSAEFPKEGPSILRIQQVVRGDSAAYFCASSSTGGSYNEQFFGPGTRLTVL.